This TCR beta chain was retrieved from a study of OX40 agonist ivuxolimab in advanced cancers. Here immunoSEQ multiplex PCR was the method, and the copy in TCRdb shows in-frame clones only, minus some. The sample has some 40,000 clones, around 92% seen once; the top ten hold roughly 15%. The CDR3 spans 13 residues. Looked up from germline, CDR1 is MNHEY and CDR2 is SVGAGI. Deletions cut 8 bases from V and 8 bases from J, with 16 bases between. The sample here was CD4+ or CD8+ T cells sorted from blood, taken in a trial of the OX40 agonist ivuxolimab. The rearrangement joins TRBV6-5 to TRBJ2-4, with D possibly matching TRBD2 (6 bases). The source is an adult with an advanced solid tumor such as melanoma, head and neck, liver or kidney cancer. For the CDR3, the DNA is TGTGCCAGCGGACTAACAGGACAAGACATTCAGTACTTC. Its translation: CASGLTGQDIQYF.